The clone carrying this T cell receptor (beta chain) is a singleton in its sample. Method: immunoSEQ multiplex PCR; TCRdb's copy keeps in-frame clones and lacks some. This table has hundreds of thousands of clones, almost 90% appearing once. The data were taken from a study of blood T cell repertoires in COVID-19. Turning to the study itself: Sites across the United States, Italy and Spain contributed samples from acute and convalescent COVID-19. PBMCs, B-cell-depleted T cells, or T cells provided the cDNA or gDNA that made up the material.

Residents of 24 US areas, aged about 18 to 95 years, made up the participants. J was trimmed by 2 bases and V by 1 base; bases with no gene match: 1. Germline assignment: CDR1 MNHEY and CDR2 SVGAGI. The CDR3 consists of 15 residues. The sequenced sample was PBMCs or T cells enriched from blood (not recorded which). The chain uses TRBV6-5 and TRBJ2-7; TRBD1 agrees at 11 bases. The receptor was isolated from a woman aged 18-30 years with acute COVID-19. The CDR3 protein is CASSYLGQGAYEQYF. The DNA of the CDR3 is TGTGCCAGCAGTTACTTGGGACAGGGGGCCTACGAGCAGTACTTC.